This T cell receptor (beta chain) was recovered during a study of cytomegalovirus exposure and HLA in healthy donors. Primers: 60 Vbeta forward and 13 Jbeta reverse. Produced via immunoSEQ multiplex PCR; TCRdb's table is partial and in-frame only. Counted here are some 130,000 clones, 55% to 75% occurring once; the ten biggest clones make up 1.6%. The TCR was taken from a man younger than 45 in good health and CMV-seropositive. The material sequenced was PBMCs.

CDR3 DNA sequence: TGTGCCAGCACTTCGGAGGCGGGGTCAAATTCACCCCTCCACTTT. Encoded protein: CASTSEAGSNSPLHF. The V and J genes are TRBV2 and TRBJ1-6, with D uncertain. This CDR3 region has 15 residues. V was shortened by 7 bases and J by 7 bases, with 17 bases between the two germline ends. Looked up from germline, CDR1 is SNHLY and CDR2 is FYNNEI.